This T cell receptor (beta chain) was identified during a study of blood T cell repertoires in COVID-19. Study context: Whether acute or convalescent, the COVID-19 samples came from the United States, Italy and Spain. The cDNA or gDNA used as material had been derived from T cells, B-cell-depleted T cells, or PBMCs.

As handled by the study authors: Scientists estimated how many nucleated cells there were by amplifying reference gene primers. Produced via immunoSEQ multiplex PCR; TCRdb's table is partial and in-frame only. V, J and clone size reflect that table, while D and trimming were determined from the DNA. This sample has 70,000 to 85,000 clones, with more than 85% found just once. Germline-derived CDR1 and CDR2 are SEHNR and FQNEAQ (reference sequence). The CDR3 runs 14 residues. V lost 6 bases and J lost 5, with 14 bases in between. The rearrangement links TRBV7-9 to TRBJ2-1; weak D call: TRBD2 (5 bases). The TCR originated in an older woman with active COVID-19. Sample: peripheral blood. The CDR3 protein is CASRERLSNNEQFF. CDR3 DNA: TGTGCCAGCAGGGAGCGGCTTTCAAACAATGAGCAGTTCTTC.